One sample yielded the 28 T cell receptor beta chains listed below, sequenced in a study of T cell changes during pregnancy in multiple sclerosis. Assay used: immunoSEQ multiplex PCR; TCRdb lists only in-frame clones, some missing. The sample consists of 75,000 to 95,000 clones, approximately 90% of them appearing once. Sequences were derived from peripheral blood, sampled before pregnancy. The receptors were gathered from a female donor with multiple sclerosis, enrolled in a pregnancy study.

The gene calls are TRBV4-1 and TRBJ2-7; 8 nucleotides align to TRBD2. Germline V lookup: CDR1 MGHRA, CDR2 YSYEKL. V lost 4 bases, J lost 2 bases, and 7 bases stayed unmatched. The CDR3 covers 15 residues. The CDR3 DNA sequence: TGCGCCAGCAGCCCCGCCGGGACTAGGGCCTACGAGCAGTACTTC. Amino acids: CASSPAGTRAYEQYF.

The J gene is TRBJ2-3, the V gene TRBV9, with TRBD2 matching 9 bases. CDR1 SGDLS and CDR2 YYNGEE come from the germline V gene. The CDR3 is made up of 16 amino acids. V shed 0 bases and J 1 base; nucleotides not matched to a gene: 3. The CDR3 reads CASSVGSGRGTDTQYF. The CDR3 DNA sequence: TGTGCCAGCAGCGTAGGTAGCGGGAGAGGCACAGATACGCAGTATTTT.

V usage is TRBV30 and J usage is TRBJ2-5, with TRBD2 as a possible D gene (6 bases). V lost 1 base to trimming and J lost 5 bases, with 8 bases between them. There are 12 residues in the CDR3. Germline assignment: CDR1 GTSNPN and CDR2 SVGIG (reference sequence). CDR3 DNA sequence: TGTGCCTGGAGTGCACGGGGGGAGACCCAGTACTTC. This sequence encodes CAWSARGETQYF.

The chain combines TRBV5-1 with TRBJ1-1; the match to TRBD1 covers 10 bases. Losses at the gene ends were 4 bases for V and 7 bases for J; bases not matched to a gene: 7. The germline V gene has CDR1 SGHRS and CDR2 YFSETQ. The CDR3 contains 14 residues. The CDR3 DNA sequence: TGCGCCAGCAGCACTATGACAGGGGGCGGTGAAGCTTTCTTT. It yields the protein CASSTMTGGGEAFF.

CDR3 coding DNA: TGTGCCAGCTCACGGCAGGGAGCGGGTTCCGGTCAGCCCCAGCATTTT. This encodes CASSRQGAGSGQPQHF. The chain is built from TRBV18 and TRBJ1-5, with D possibly TRBD1 on 5 matching bases. V was cut by 4 bases and J by 6 bases, with 19 bases left in between. This CDR3 has 16 residues. Per germline, CDR1 KGHSH and CDR2 LQKENI.

This clone came up once. The chain joins TRBV27 to TRBJ2-3, with 12 nucleotides matching TRBD1. CDR1 MNHEY and CDR2 SMNVEV come from the germline V gene (reference sequence). J lost 2 bases, V lost 1 base, and 7 bases had no gene match. The CDR3 spans 18 residues. Here the CDR3 reads CASSLYFPGQGATDTQYF. As DNA, the CDR3 is TGTGCCAGCAGTTTATATTTTCCGGGACAGGGGGCCACAGATACGCAGTATTTT.

The chain combines TRBV7-8 with TRBJ2-1; TRBD1 is a possible D gene (5 bases). The ends were cut back, 3 bases at V and 15 bases at J, with 12 bases in the middle. Germline-derived CDR1 and CDR2 are SGHVS and FQNEAQ. The CDR3 contains 11 residues. CDR3 amino acids: CASSFADSWFF. Written as DNA, the CDR3 is TGTGCCAGCAGCTTTGCCGACAGCTGGTTCTTC.

This clone was seen a single time. The chain combines TRBV2 with TRBJ2-7; 8 bases agree with TRBD2. This CDR3 comprises 14 residues. CDR1 and CDR2 from the germline V gene are SNHLY and FYNNEI. With 6 bases clipped from V and 6 bases from J, the junction kept 10 bases outside the gene matches. CDR3 nucleotide sequence: TGTGCCAGCAGCCCACTAGGGACTAGAGGCGAGCAGTACTTC. Its protein is CASSPLGTRGEQYF.

The chain has TRBV18 and TRBJ2-5; 9 bases are a match to TRBD2. CDR3 length: 17 residues. Germline CDR1 and CDR2: KGHSH and LQKENI. V shed 2 bases, J shed 5 bases, and the junction held 12 bases outside the gene matches. DNA of the CDR3: TGTGCCAGCTCACCATACGTTCGCGGGAGGGCCGGGGAGACCCAGTACTTC. Protein: CASSPYVRGRAGETQYF.

The genes are TRBV13 and TRBJ2-7, with D maybe TRBD1 (6 bases). The CDR3 is made up of 17 amino acids. The V gene's germline CDR1 is PRHDT and CDR2 FYEKMQ (reference sequence). V was cut by 5 bases and J by 2 bases, with 22 bases left in between. CDR3 nucleotides: TGTGCCAGCAGCCCCACAAAACACAGGGTGGAGACCTACGAGCAGTACTTC. Translated: CASSPTKHRVETYEQYF.

V gene TRBV13 combines with J gene TRBJ2-7, with TRBD2 matching 8 bases. The V and J ends lost 1 base and 6 bases, in that order; junction bases with no gene match: 8. This CDR3 contains 15 residues. Germline CDR1 is PRHDT and CDR2 is FYEKMQ (reference sequence). The CDR3 bases are TGTGCCAGCAGCTTAGAGAGCGGGGGATTGGGCGAGCAGTACTTC. It encodes CASSLESGGLGEQYF.

The rearrangement uses TRBV27 and TRBJ1-3; D uncertain. V was trimmed by 3 bases and J by 0 bases, leaving 9 bases between them. The CDR3 consists of 15 residues. Per the germline V gene, CDR1 is MNHEY and CDR2 is SMNVEV (reference sequence). As DNA, the CDR3 is TGTGCCAGCAGTTTGGTGGGGAGCTCTGGAAACACCATATATTTT. This encodes CASSLVGSSGNTIYF.

This chain links TRBV9 with TRBJ1-2, with a weak D call TRBD1 (6 bases). V dropped 4 bases and J dropped 4 bases, with 14 bases sitting between them. The CDR3 has 14 residues. Germline loops: CDR1 SGDLS, CDR2 YYNGEE. The CDR3 loop is CASSTGREGYGYTF. The CDR3 nucleotides read TGTGCCAGCAGCACAGGGAGGGAAGGCTATGGCTACACCTTC.

This rearrangement joins TRBV7-2 to TRBJ1-1, with 7 bases lining up with TRBD1. Germline V gene lookup returns CDR1 SGHTA and CDR2 FQGNSA. The junction had 5 bases not matched to a gene; V was cut back by 4 bases and J by 0 bases. The CDR3 length is 15 residues. CDR3 nucleotide sequence: TGTGCCAGCAGCTCCTCGGGGACAGTGAACACTGAAGCTTTCTTT. This gives the protein CASSSSGTVNTEAFF.

The chain joins TRBV4-3 to TRBJ1-3; D perhaps matches TRBD1 (5 bases). This CDR3 region has 17 residues. Trimming took off 4 bases at V and 0 bases at J, with 16 bases between the two ends. Germline lookup yields CDR1 LGHNA and CDR2 YSLEER. CDR3 bases: TGCGCCAGCAGCCCCCGCCGGGACTCTTACTCTGGAAACACCATATATTTT. Its protein product is CASSPRRDSYSGNTIYF.

This chain connects TRBV27 to TRBJ2-7; 10 bases agree with TRBD1. CDR1 and CDR2 from the germline V gene are MNHEY and SMNVEV (reference sequence). V trimming: 0 bases; J trimming: 5 bases; junction bases outside the gene matches: 7. This CDR3 is 16 amino acids long. In DNA, the CDR3 is TGTGCCAGCAGTTTATCGTTCCGACAGGGGGCGAACGAGCAGTACTTC. Translated, it gives CASSLSFRQGANEQYF.

V gene TRBV15 combines with J gene TRBJ1-1; TRBD1 matches at 7 bases. The germline gives CDR1 LNHNV, CDR2 YYDKDF (reference sequence). The CDR3 totals 15 residues. V shed 5 bases, J shed 4 bases, and the junction held 10 bases outside the gene matches. CDR3 DNA: TGTGCCACCAGCTCCAACCCCGACAGGGTCACTGAAGCTTTCTTT. This translates into CATSSNPDRVTEAFF.

The CDR3 region is CASSGGAHGELFF. CDR3 nucleotides: TGTGCCAGCAGCGGGGGGGCCCACGGGGAGCTGTTTTTT. This sequence joins TRBV7-2 and TRBJ2-2, with a weak D call TRBD2 (7 bases). V was trimmed by 5 bases and J by 7 bases, leaving 11 bases between them. This CDR3 is built from 13 residues. Germline lookup yields CDR1 SGHTA and CDR2 FQGNSA.

This chain connects TRBV6-1 to TRBJ2-7, with D possibly TRBD2 on 7 matching bases. The V gene lost 3 bases and the J gene lost 2 bases, with 20 bases spanning the gap. The CDR3 contains 17 residues. Germline V CDR1 and CDR2: MNHNS, SASEGT. The CDR3: CASSDGLGGGDTYEQYF. The CDR3 DNA reads as TGTGCCAGCAGTGATGGTCTGGGGGGAGGGGACACCTACGAGCAGTACTTC.

The chain combines TRBV5-1 with TRBJ2-1; TRBD2 aligns across 14 bases. Germline V gene sequence: CDR1 SGHRS, CDR2 YFSETQ. This CDR3 is 18 amino acids long. Trimming at V came to 0 bases and at J to 9 bases, leaving 11 bases not matched to a gene. Here the CDR3 reads CASSLVSGGLAGVGEQFF. The CDR3 DNA sequence: TGCGCCAGCAGCTTGGTATCAGGGGGACTAGCGGGAGTGGGTGAGCAGTTCTTC.

V and J are TRBV19 and TRBJ2-5; maybe TRBD2 (6 bases). Germline CDR1 LNHDA, CDR2 SQIVND (reference sequence). Trimming took off 4 bases at V and 3 bases at J, with 18 bases between the two ends. The CDR3 runs to 16 residues. In DNA form, the CDR3 reads TGTGCCAGTAGTACGCCCACGGGAGAGCAGGAAGAGACCCAGTACTTC. Translated: CASSTPTGEQEETQYF.

The chain combines TRBV28 with TRBJ2-7; 7 bases are a match to TRBD1. V shed 6 bases, J shed 0 bases, and the junction held 8 bases outside the gene matches. Germline CDR1 and CDR2: MDHEN and SYDVKM. The CDR3 is 15 amino acids. The CDR3 region is CASSPGQSTSYEQYF. DNA for the CDR3: TGTGCCAGCAGCCCGGGACAGTCAACCTCCTACGAGCAGTACTTC.

The chain links TRBV4-2 to TRBJ2-3; a possible D gene is TRBD2 (5 bases). Germline V lookup: CDR1 LGHNA, CDR2 YNFKEQ. The CDR3 extends over 12 amino acids. Trimming cost V 1 base and J 7 bases, with 6 bases left between them. The CDR3 sequence is CASSQAGNTQYF. The CDR3 DNA follows: TGTGCCAGCAGCCAAGCGGGAAATACGCAGTATTTT.

This clone was detected a few times. The genes are TRBV6-1 and TRBJ1-5; 11 bases match TRBD1. In germline, CDR1 is MNHNS, CDR2 SASEGT. CDR3 size: 15 residues. The junction had 2 bases not matched to a gene; V was cut back by 1 base and J by 6 bases. As DNA, the CDR3 is TGTGCCAGCAGTGAAGGGACAGGGGGCAGTCAGCCCCAGCATTTT. As protein: CASSEGTGGSQPQHF.

The chain carries TRBV19 and TRBJ2-7; TRBD1 aligns across 8 bases. Trimming at V came to 5 bases and at J to 3 bases, leaving 3 bases not matched to a gene. The CDR3 runs to 13 residues. Germline loops: CDR1 LNHDA, CDR2 SQIVND (reference sequence). As DNA, the CDR3 is TGTGCCAGTAGTCACACAGGGGGCTACGAGCAGTACTTC. It is translated as CASSHTGGYEQYF.

This chain joins TRBV6-5 and TRBJ1-1; D may be TRBD1 (6 bases). Deletions cut 6 bases from V and 1 base from J, with 15 bases between. This CDR3 comprises 15 residues. In germline, CDR1 is MNHEY, CDR2 SVGAGI. CDR3 in amino acids: CASSQRGGGNTEAFF. In DNA, the CDR3 is TGTGCCAGCAGCCAGAGGGGGGGTGGGAACACTGAAGCTTTCTTT.

This clone was found once. The rearrangement uses TRBV5-1 and TRBJ1-1, with 8 positions matching TRBD1. Per the germline V gene, CDR1 is SGHRS and CDR2 is YFSETQ. With V trimmed by 3 bases and J by 1 base, 11 bases remained unmatched. The CDR3 extends over 17 amino acids. CDR3 protein: CASSSNPRTGRNTEAFF. Written as DNA, the CDR3 is TGCGCCAGCAGCTCCAACCCCCGGACAGGGAGGAACACTGAAGCTTTCTTT.

This clone was seen just once. This chain links TRBV5-4 with TRBJ2-1; a weak D match, TRBD2 (6 bases). The CDR3 contains 15 residues. Germline V lookup: CDR1 SGHNT, CDR2 YYREEE (reference sequence). The ends were cut back, 2 bases at V and 0 bases at J, with 9 bases in the middle. CDR3 region: CASSLGTGSYNEQFF. The DNA of the CDR3 is TGTGCCAGCAGCTTAGGGACTGGCTCCTACAATGAGCAGTTCTTC.